One T cell receptor beta chain is described in this entry. The antigen is not known. This record comes from a study of a mutant IDH1 vaccine in newly diagnosed glioma. As for the study in general: Patients came in for eight vaccinations, in weeks 1, 3, 5, 7, 11, 15, 19 and 23. Patients began vaccination 4-6 weeks after radiotherapy alone, or with temozolomide cycles. Antecedent treatment encompassed radiotherapy, temozolomide, or their combination; the majority received both.

Measured with immunoSEQ multiplex PCR; TCRdb has only the in-frame clones, and not every one. The sample holds some 80,000 clones, approximately 85% seen once. Study-wide results and caveats: Pseudoprogression seemed unlinked to shifts in top peripheral T cell clonotypes.

In germline, CDR1 is SGHDN, CDR2 FVKESK. CDR3 length equals 15 residues. The J segment lost 6 bases and the V segment lost 3 bases, leaving 3 bases of the junction unmatched. Noted time point: week 23, last vaccination. Mutant IDH1 20-mer peptide, at 300 ug, made up each vaccine dose, with topical imiquimod. Sequences were derived from PBMCs, sampled from a glioma patient whose treatment included an IDH1 peptide vaccine. This chain links TRBV14 with TRBJ2-1; 12 bases line up with TRBD2. The origin of this receptor is a woman aged 45-60 years with glioma. CDR3 sequence (DNA): TGTGCCAGCAGCCAGGCTAGCGGGAGGGCCAATGAGCAGTTCTTC. Residues: CASSQASGRANEQFF.